This entry features one TCR beta chain sequence. What it binds is not known. PCR or immunohistochemistry showed mismatch repair deficiency in every enrolled patient. A few pembrolizumab responders had their TCRs sequenced. This specimen belongs to a study of PD-1 blockade in mismatch repair-deficient tumors. Overall study: Enrolled about 2013-2017, patients had progressing, pretreated mismatch repair-deficient cancers of approximately 13 types.

Broader study findings: After pembrolizumab, tumor-resident clones rose rapidly, then generally contracted before radiologic responses.

The repertoire was sequenced with immunoSEQ multiplex PCR; TCRdb's copy has only in-frame clones and lacks some. This sample has tens of thousands of clones, with over 70% found just once. The V and J ends lost 7 bases and 4 bases, in that order; junction bases with no gene match: 10. The CDR3 has 15 residues. Per germline, CDR1 ENHRY and CDR2 SYGVKD. The source was peripheral blood, collected 12 weeks after starting pembrolizumab. This clonotype was sampled from an adult with mismatch repair-deficient cancer. This chain joins TRBV10-3 and TRBJ2-1; 7 bases agree with TRBD2. For the CDR3, the DNA is TGTGCCATCACCCCCGGGACTACTAATTACAATGAGCAGTTCTTC. It encodes CAITPGTTNYNEQFF.